Following are 14 T cell receptor beta chains from one sample sequenced in a study of cytomegalovirus exposure and HLA in healthy donors (dated by TCRdb to the late 2010s). Libraries were built with the immunoSEQ multiplex PCR assay. For the multiplex PCR, a mixture combining 60 forward primers for TCR Vbeta segments and 13 reverse primers for TCR Jbeta segments was used. Here the immuneACCESS table is served through TCRdb, limited to in-frame sequences with V and J called. Missing clones are a known gap in these copies; in checked studies unresolved V genes cover under half, and the rest lacks a known reason. The sample includes just under 250,000 clones, with 82% observed a single time. The top ten clones comprise 5% to 6% of the sample. Sequenced: PBMCs. These receptors came from a woman aged 40 to 55 in good health and CMV-seropositive.

The chain combines TRBV7-2 with TRBJ1-2; D is possibly TRBD1 (5 bases). The CDR3 runs to 15 residues. CDR1 is SGHTA and CDR2 is FQGNSA in the germline V gene. V was cut by 5 bases and J by 2 bases, with 15 bases left in between. The chain's CDR3 is CASSPPGRENYGYTF. CDR3 sequence (DNA): TGTGCCAGCAGCCCGCCCGGCAGGGAAAACTATGGCTACACCTTC.

This clone has just a few counts. The V and J genes are TRBV6-1 and TRBJ2-1; 8 bases are shared with TRBD1. This CDR3 is built from 14 residues. From germline, CDR1 is MNHNS and CDR2 SASEGT. The V and J ends lost 6 bases and 5 bases, in that order; junction bases with no gene match: 6. The CDR3, as DNA: TGTGCCAGCAGCAAGCCGGGACAGGACAATGAGCAGTTCTTC. It encodes CASSKPGQDNEQFF.

CDR3 amino acids: CASSKDRGEGVETQYF. The CDR3 region has the DNA TGTGCCAGTAGTAAGGACAGGGGGGAAGGTGTGGAGACCCAGTACTTC. The chain recombines TRBV19 with TRBJ2-5; the match to TRBD1 covers 10 bases. The CDR3 has 16 amino acids. Germline V gene lookup returns CDR1 LNHDA and CDR2 SQIVND (reference sequence). The J segment lost 5 bases and the V segment lost 4 bases, leaving 10 bases of the junction unmatched.

This chain connects TRBV10-3 to TRBJ1-2, with a weak D call TRBD1 (5 bases). The CDR3 extends over 15 amino acids. V lost 0 bases to trimming and J lost 0 bases, with 8 bases between them. In germline, CDR1 is ENHRY, CDR2 SYGVKD. The DNA for the CDR3 is TGTGCCATCAGTGAGTCAGGGGTTCCTAACTATGGCTACACCTTC. This encodes CAISESGVPNYGYTF.

The DNA for the CDR3 is TGTGCCAGTAGTCCGGGACTAGCGGATATCGAGCAGTACTTC. It codes for CASSPGLADIEQYF. This chain uses TRBV19 with TRBJ2-7; TRBD2 agrees at 11 bases. The CDR3 loop spans 14 amino acids. The ends lost 5 bases at V and 6 bases at J; junction bases unmatched: 6. Germline CDR1 and CDR2: LNHDA and SQIVND (reference sequence).

This rearrangement joins TRBV5-1 to TRBJ2-7; TRBD1 agrees at 11 bases. Germline V gives CDR1 SGHRS, CDR2 YFSETQ. CDR3 length: 16 residues. Losses at the gene ends were 3 bases for V and 5 bases for J; bases not matched to a gene: 10. As DNA, the CDR3 is TGCGCCAGCAGCTCGTTCGGAGGGACAGGGGGGCACGAGCAGTACTTC. Translation: CASSSFGGTGGHEQYF.

The genes are TRBV5-4 and TRBJ2-3; the match to TRBD2 covers 13 bases. The germline V gene has CDR1 SGHNT and CDR2 YYREEE (reference sequence). The CDR3 is 15 amino acids. V dropped 4 bases and J dropped 3; count of bases not matched to a gene: 2. CDR3 protein: CASSPGLAGTDTQYF. DNA of the CDR3: TGTGCCAGCAGCCCGGGACTAGCGGGGACAGATACGCAGTATTTT.

The chain joins TRBV27 to TRBJ1-2; no definite D call. Germline assignment: CDR1 MNHEY and CDR2 SMNVEV (reference sequence). The CDR3 sequence is 14 residues long. V lost 6 bases and J 7 bases, leaving 18 bases between the germline ends. The CDR3 region is CASRKAGDGSGYTF. CDR3 coding DNA: TGTGCCAGCAGGAAGGCCGGAGATGGTTCTGGCTACACCTTC.

The V and J genes are TRBV28 and TRBJ2-3; D is unresolved. Deletions cut 5 bases from V and 6 bases from J, with 12 bases between. CDR1 is MDHEN and CDR2 is SYDVKM in the germline V gene. The CDR3 consists of 13 residues. CDR3 loop: CASSPLLADTQYF. The CDR3 DNA reads as TGTGCCAGCAGTCCCCTTCTGGCCGATACGCAGTATTTT.

The chain joins TRBV7-2 to TRBJ2-5; 8 nucleotides align to TRBD1. Germline V gene sequence: CDR1 SGHTA, CDR2 FQGNSA. The CDR3 is 15 residues long. V trimming: 5 bases; J trimming: 1 base; junction bases outside the gene matches: 6. The CDR3 nucleotides are TGTGCCAGCAGCGTCCGGACAGGGCGCCAAGAGACCCAGTACTTC. Translation gives CASSVRTGRQETQYF.

The rearrangement uses TRBV21-1 and TRBJ1-2. TRBV21-1 is given as a pseudogene. There are 11 residues in the CDR3. The CDR3 DNA follows: TGTGCCAGCAGCCGACTTTATGGCTACACCTTC. Protein product: CASSRLYGYTF.

This clone was recorded once. J is TRBJ1-2 and V is TRBV30; perhaps TRBD1 as D (6 bases). Trimming removed 3 bases from V and 0 bases from J, with 8 bases in between. The CDR3 is 13 amino acids. Per the germline V gene, CDR1 is GTSNPN and CDR2 is SVGIG (reference sequence). The CDR3 nucleotides are TGTGCCTGGAGCAGGGGTTCTAACTATGGCTACACCTTC. This encodes CAWSRGSNYGYTF.

The chain carries TRBV28 and TRBJ1-2; 9 bases fit TRBD1. This CDR3 is built from 15 residues. Germline V CDR1 and CDR2: MDHEN, SYDVKM. V was pared by 3 bases and J by 7 bases, with 9 bases of the junction left unmatched. CDR3 DNA: TGTGCCAGCAGTTTCCTGGGACAGGGCCTGATTGGCTACACCTTC. It specifies CASSFLGQGLIGYTF.

The chain recombines TRBV4-1 with TRBJ1-5; D remains ambiguous. Between the trimmed V and J ends, which lost 5 bases and 5 bases, there was a span of 16 bases. The CDR3 is 15 residues long. Per the germline V gene, CDR1 is MGHRA and CDR2 is YSYEKL. CDR3 coding DNA: TGCGCCAGCAGCGGAGGACCAGGTAGTTATCAGCCCCAGCATTTT. The encoded protein is CASSGGPGSYQPQHF.